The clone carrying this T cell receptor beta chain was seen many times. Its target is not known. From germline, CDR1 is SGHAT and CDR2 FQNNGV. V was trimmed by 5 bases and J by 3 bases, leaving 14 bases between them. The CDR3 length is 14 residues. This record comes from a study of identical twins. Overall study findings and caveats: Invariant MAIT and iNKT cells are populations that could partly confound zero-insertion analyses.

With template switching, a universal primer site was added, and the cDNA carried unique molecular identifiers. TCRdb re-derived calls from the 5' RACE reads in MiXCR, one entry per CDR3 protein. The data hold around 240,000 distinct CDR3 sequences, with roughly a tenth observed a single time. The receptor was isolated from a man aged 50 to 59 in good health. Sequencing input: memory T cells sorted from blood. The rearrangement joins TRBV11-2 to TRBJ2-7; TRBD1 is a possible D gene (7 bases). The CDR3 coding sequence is TGTGCCAGCAGCGCGTCAGGGGGGAACTACGAGCAGTACTTC. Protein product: CASSASGGNYEQYF.